Listed below are T cell receptor beta chains from one sample, sequenced in a study of shared clonotypes between healthy human individuals. Repertoires were generated with immunoSEQ multiplex PCR, while TCRdb's copy carries only in-frame clones and drops some. Among hundreds of thousands of clones, about 78% were seen once, and the ten largest hold around 2%. Sequenced input: memory CD4+ T cells sorted from blood. The source of these receptors is a woman in her twenties or thirties in good health. Each CDR3 is given with its conserved first and last residue.

TRBV7-8 CASSLRGGVEQYF
TRBV18 CASSPQEVSYSTYEQYF
TRBV15 CATSTRLGSWEQFF
TRBV18 CASSRNGQGGYEQYF
TRBV6-6 CASSGRDDTEAFF
TRBV18 CASSPRQVETQYF
TRBV11-2 CASSLVQGSYSGNTIYF
TRBV11-2 CASSTTRGGPGGYTF
TRBV19 CASSIQGGTDTQYF
TRBV2 CASSEYTWGDSYNEQFF
TRBV19 CASSIAREDTQYF
TRBV2 CASSEAFSYFFGGKGGNEQFF
TRBV9 CASSRDRGDNQPQHF
TRBV15 CATSRDQGAYGYTF
TRBV5-1 CASSPEEGDLKTQYF
TRBV5-1 CASSLVSGYMNTEAFF
TRBV5-1 CASSLEGVDQPQHF
TRBV5-1 CASSLGVGRPQGTQYF
TRBV6-1 CASTAGQQNTEAFF
TRBV7-7 CASNPGQRETSEQYF
TRBV10-3 CAISLQESTEAFF
TRBV28 CASSPPRDSYNEQFF
TRBV5-1 CASSLVSAGIGNTIYF
TRBV2 CASMVGTTYEQYF
TRBV28 CASSLARDTQYF
TRBV5-1 CASSRGTGASGANVLTF